The text below deals with one T cell receptor (beta chain). The record originates from a study of cytomegalovirus exposure and HLA in healthy donors. The table came from immunoSEQ multiplex PCR; TCRdb's copy has only in-frame clones and leaves some out. This sample has around 220,000 clones, with 80% to 85% found just once. V was clipped by 4 bases and J by 3 bases, with 14 bases between them. The length of the CDR3 is 15 residues. Germline-derived CDR1 and CDR2 are LNHDA and SQIVND (reference sequence). J is TRBJ2-3 and V is TRBV19; no clear D gene. Sequenced sample: PBMCs. The clonotype originates from a woman under 40 in good health and CMV-seropositive. The DNA for the CDR3 is TGTGCCAGTAGTACAATTATCGTCCCGACAGATACGCAGTATTTT. This gives the protein CASSTIIVPTDTQYF.